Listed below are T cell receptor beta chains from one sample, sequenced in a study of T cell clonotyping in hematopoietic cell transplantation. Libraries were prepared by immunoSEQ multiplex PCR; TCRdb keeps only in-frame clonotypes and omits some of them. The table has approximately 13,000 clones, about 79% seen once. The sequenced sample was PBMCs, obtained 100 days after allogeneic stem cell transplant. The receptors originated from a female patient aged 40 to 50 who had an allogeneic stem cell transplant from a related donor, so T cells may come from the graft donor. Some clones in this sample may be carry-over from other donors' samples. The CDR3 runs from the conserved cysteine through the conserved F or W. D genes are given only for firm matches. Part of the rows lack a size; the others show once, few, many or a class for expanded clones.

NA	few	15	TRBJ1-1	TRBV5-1	CASSSGVRADSEAFF	TGCGCCAGCAGCTCAGGGGTAAGGGCCGATAGTGAAGCTTTCTTT
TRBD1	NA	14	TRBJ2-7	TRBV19	CASSYRDSTYEQYF	TGTGCCAGTAGTTACCGGGACAGTACCTACGAGCAGTACTTC
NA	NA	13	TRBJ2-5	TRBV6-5	CASRSIGEETQYF	TGTGCCAGCAGGTCCATAGGTGAAGAGACCCAGTACTTC
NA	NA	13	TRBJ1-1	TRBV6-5	CASSQARTTGAFF	TGTGCCAGCAGCCAGGCACGGACCACTGGAGCTTTCTTT
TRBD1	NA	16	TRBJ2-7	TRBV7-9	CASSSMGTGKSYEQYF	TGTGCCAGCAGCTCAATGGGGACAGGGAAATCGTACGAGCAGTACTTC
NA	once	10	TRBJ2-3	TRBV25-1	CASELETVYF	TGTGCCAGCGAACTCGAAACAGTGTATTTT
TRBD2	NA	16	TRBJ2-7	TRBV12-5	CASGETSGSWSYEQYF	TGTGCTAGTGGAGAGACTAGCGGGAGTTGGTCCTACGAGCAGTACTTC
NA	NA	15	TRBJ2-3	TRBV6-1	CASSVRRPYTDTQYF	TGTGCCAGCAGTGTCCGGAGGCCCTACACAGATACGCAGTATTTT
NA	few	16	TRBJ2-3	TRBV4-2	CASSQESAPRTDTQYF	TGTGCCAGCAGCCAAGAGTCCGCGCCTCGCACAGATACGCAGTATTTT
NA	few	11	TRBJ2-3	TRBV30	CAWSRTDTQYF	TGTGCCTGGAGTAGGACAGATACGCAGTATTTT
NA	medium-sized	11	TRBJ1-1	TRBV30	CAGDFGAEAFF	TGTGCCGGGGACTTTGGGGCTGAAGCTTTCTTT
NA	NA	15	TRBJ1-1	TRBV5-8	CASSWFGQMNTEAFF	TGTGCCAGCAGTTGGTTCGGACAAATGAACACTGAAGCTTTCTTT
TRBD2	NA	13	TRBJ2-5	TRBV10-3	CAIRGLDRETQYF	TGTGCCATCAGGGGACTAGACCGAGAGACCCAGTACTTC
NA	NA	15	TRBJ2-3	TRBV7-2	CASSFRDPNTDTQYF	TGTGCCAGCAGCTTCCGGGACCCAAACACAGATACGCAGTATTTT
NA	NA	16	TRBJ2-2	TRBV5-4	CASSLAPGGNTGELFF	TGTGCCAGCAGCTTGGCGCCCGGTGGGAACACCGGGGAGCTGTTTTTT
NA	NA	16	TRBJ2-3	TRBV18	CASSPDGTGHTDTQYF	TGTGCCAGCTCACCAGACGGGACGGGACACACAGATACGCAGTATTTT
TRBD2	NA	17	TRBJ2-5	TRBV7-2	CASSLRVSGRSAETQYF	TGTGCCAGCAGCTTGAGGGTTAGCGGGAGGTCAGCAGAGACCCAGTACTTC
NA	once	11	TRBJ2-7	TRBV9	CASSLEGEQYF	TGTGCCAGCAGTCTGGAAGGGGAGCAGTACTTC
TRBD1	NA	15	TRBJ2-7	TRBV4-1	CASSLISDRAREQYF	TGCGCCAGCAGCCTCATAAGCGACAGGGCGCGCGAGCAGTACTTC
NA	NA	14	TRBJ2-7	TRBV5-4	CASSLGTVSYEQYF	TGTGCCAGCAGCTTAGGGACGGTCTCCTACGAGCAGTACTTC
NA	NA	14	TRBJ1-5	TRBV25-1	CASSDHGAEQPQHF	TGTGCCAGCAGTGATCACGGGGCTGAACAGCCCCAGCATTTT
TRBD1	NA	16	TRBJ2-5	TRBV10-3	CAIKEGTGTGEETQYF	TGTGCCATCAAGGAGGGGACAGGGACGGGGGAAGAGACCCAGTACTTC
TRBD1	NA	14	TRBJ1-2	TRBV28	CASRPGQGLRGYTF	TGTGCCAGCAGACCGGGACAGGGCCTTCGGGGCTACACCTTC
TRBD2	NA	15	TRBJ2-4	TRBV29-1	CSVTGTSGRGDIQYF	TGCAGCGTGACCGGGACTAGCGGGAGGGGAGACATTCAGTACTTC
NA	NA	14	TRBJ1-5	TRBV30	CAWSVGAINQPQHF	TGTGCCTGGAGTGTAGGGGCAATCAATCAGCCCCAGCATTTT
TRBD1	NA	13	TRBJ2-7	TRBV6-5	CASRHRDSYEQYF	TGTGCCAGCAGGCACCGGGACAGCTACGAGCAGTACTTC
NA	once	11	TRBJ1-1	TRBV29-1	CSVDRGTEAFF	TGCAGCGTTGACAGGGGTACTGAAGCTTTCTTT
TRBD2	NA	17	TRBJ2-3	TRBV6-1	CASSETGTSGISDTQYF	TGTGCCAGCAGTGAAACCGGGACTAGCGGAATTTCAGATACGCAGTATTTT
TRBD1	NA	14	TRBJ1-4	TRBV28	CASSWDRQTEKLFF	TGTGCCAGCAGTTGGGACAGACAAACGGAAAAACTGTTTTTT
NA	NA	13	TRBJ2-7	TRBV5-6	CASSGSVTYEQYF	TGTGCCAGCAGCGGTAGCGTTACCTACGAGCAGTACTTC
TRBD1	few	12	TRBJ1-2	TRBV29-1	CSAERTGDGYTF	TGCAGCGCCGAGAGAACAGGGGATGGCTACACCTTC
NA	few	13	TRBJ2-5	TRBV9	CASSVARDETQYF	TGTGCCAGCAGCGTGGCTCGGGATGAGACCCAGTACTTC
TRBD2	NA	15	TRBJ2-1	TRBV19	CASSISSGGPNEQFF	TGTGCCAGTAGTATCAGTAGCGGGGGCCCAAATGAGCAGTTCTTC
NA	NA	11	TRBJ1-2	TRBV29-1	CSVGPSGSYTF	TGCAGCGTTGGACCGAGCGGGAGCTACACCTTC
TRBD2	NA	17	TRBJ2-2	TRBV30	CAWSGRGRGGAAGELFF	TGTGCCTGGAGTGGCCGGGGGCGCGGGGGGGCAGCCGGGGAGCTGTTTTTT
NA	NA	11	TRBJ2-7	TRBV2	CASSPKVEQYF	TGTGCCAGCAGTCCCAAGGTCGAGCAGTACTTC
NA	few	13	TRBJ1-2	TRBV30	CAWSARINYGYTF	TGTGCCTGGAGTGCCAGGATTAACTATGGCTACACCTTC
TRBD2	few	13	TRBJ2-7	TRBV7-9	CASSQSGSYEQYF	TGTGCCAGCAGCCAAAGCGGGAGCTACGAGCAGTACTTC
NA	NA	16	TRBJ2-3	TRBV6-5	CASSYSWTASLTTQYF	TGTGCCAGCAGTTACTCGTGGACAGCGTCCCTAACTACGCAGTATTTT
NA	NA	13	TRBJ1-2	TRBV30	CAWSDGGNYGYTF	TGTGCCTGGAGTGATGGGGGGAACTATGGCTACACCTTC
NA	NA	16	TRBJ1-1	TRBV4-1	CASSQIGKGEDTEAFF	TGCGCCAGCAGCCAAATCGGTAAGGGGGAAGACACTGAAGCTTTCTTT
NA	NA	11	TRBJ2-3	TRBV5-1	CASSLADTQYF	TGCGCCAGCAGCTTGGCAGATACGCAGTATTTT
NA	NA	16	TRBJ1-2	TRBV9	CASSVGVIQPLYGYTF	TGTGCCAGCAGCGTAGGGGTCATACAGCCACTCTATGGCTACACCTTC
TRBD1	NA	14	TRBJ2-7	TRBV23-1	CASTPTGGCNEQYF	TGCGCCAGCACTCCAACAGGGGGCTGCAACGAGCAGTACTTC
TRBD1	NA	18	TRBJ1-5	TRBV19	CASSIGPRRGLGNQPQHF	TGTGCCAGTAGTATAGGTCCCCGCAGGGGGCTCGGCAATCAGCCCCAGCATTTT
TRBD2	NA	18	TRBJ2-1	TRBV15	CATSRAPGGTSSYNEQFF	TGTGCCACCAGCAGAGCCCCGGGGGGGACTAGCTCCTACAATGAGCAGTTCTTC
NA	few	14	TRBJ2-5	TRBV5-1	CASSYTGLGETQYF	TGCGCCAGCAGCTATACCGGGCTGGGGGAGACCCAGTACTTC
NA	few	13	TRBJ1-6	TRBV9	CASSPGDNSPLHF	TGTGCCAGCAGCCCGGGGGATAATTCACCCCTCCACTTT
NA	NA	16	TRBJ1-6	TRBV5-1	CASSLVGIDYDSPLHF	TGCGCCAGCAGCTTGGTTGGGATTGACTACGATTCACCCCTCCACTTT
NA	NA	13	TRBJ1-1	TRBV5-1	CASSLSWNTEAFF	TGCGCCAGCAGTTTATCCTGGAACACTGAAGCTTTCTTT
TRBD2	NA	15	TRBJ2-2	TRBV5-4	CASSLTSGLTGELFF	TGTGCCAGCAGCTTGACTAGCGGGCTCACCGGGGAGCTGTTTTTT
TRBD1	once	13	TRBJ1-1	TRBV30	CAWSRQGETEAFF	TGTGCCTGGAGTAGACAGGGGGAAACTGAAGCTTTCTTT
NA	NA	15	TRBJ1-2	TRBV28	CASSTTGGIIYGYTF	TGTGCCAGCAGTACGACGGGGGGCATTATCTATGGCTACACCTTC
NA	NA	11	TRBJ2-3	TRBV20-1	CSGKSTDTQYF	TGCAGCGGGAAAAGCACAGATACGCAGTATTTT
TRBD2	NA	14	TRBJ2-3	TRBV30	CAWSGGTREDTQYF	TGTGCCTGGAGTGGGGGGACTAGGGAAGATACGCAGTATTTT
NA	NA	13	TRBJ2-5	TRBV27	CASSLQVQETQYF	TGTGCCAGCAGTTTACAGGTCCAAGAGACCCAGTACTTC
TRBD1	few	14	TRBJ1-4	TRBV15	CATSSGQGAEKLFF	TGTGCCACCAGCAGTGGACAGGGTGCTGAAAAACTGTTTTTT